This T cell receptor (beta chain) was identified during a study of early T cells in non-severe SARS-CoV-2 infection. Whole-study context: Bulk RNA isolated from unsorted whole blood underwent sequencing; chains were not paired. Study-level points and caveats: CD4 and private specificities were missed by VDJdb matching, which favored anti-spike CD8 responses.

This clonotype was found a few times. No antigen is known for it. CDR3 length equals 15 residues. With V trimmed by 3 bases and J by 8 bases, 9 bases remained unmatched. The germline CDR1 and CDR2 sequences are SGDLS and YYNGEE. Unique molecular identifiers (one per individual cDNA molecule) were attached. TCRdb independently ran MiXCR on the 5' RACE reads; one entry per CDR3 protein. The sample has tens of thousands of distinct CDR3 sequences; 8.5% to 10% are singletons. This TCR derives from an adult who was a healthcare worker with PCR-confirmed SARS-CoV-2 infection or an uninfected control (not recorded which). The specimen sequenced was whole blood. J is TRBJ2-1 and V is TRBV9; the match to TRBD1 covers 9 bases. The CDR3 protein is CASSGGQGIVDEQFF. CDR3 in DNA: TGTGCCAGCAGCGGCGGACAGGGGATCGTGGATGAGCAGTTCTTC. Supplemented by reference TRBV9 and TRBJ2-1, the full variable domain reads DSGVTQTPKHLITATGQRVTLRCSPRSGDLSVYWYQQSLDQGLQFLIQYYNGEERAKGNILERFSAQQFPDLHSELNLSSLELGDSALYFCASSGGQGIVDEQFFGPGTRLTVL.